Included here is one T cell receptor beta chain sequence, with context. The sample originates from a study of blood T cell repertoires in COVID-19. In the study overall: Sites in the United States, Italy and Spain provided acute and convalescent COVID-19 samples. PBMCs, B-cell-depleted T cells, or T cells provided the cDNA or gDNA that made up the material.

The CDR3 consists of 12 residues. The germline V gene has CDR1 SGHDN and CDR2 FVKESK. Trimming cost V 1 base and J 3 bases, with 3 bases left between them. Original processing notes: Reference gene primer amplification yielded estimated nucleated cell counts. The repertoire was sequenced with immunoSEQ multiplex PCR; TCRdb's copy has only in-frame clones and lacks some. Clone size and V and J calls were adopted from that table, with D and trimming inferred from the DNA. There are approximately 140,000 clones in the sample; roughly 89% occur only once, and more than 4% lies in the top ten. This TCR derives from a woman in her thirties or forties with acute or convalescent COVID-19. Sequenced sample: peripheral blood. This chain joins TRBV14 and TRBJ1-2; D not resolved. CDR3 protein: CASSQAHYGYTF. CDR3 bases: TGTGCCAGCAGCCAAGCTCACTATGGCTACACCTTC.